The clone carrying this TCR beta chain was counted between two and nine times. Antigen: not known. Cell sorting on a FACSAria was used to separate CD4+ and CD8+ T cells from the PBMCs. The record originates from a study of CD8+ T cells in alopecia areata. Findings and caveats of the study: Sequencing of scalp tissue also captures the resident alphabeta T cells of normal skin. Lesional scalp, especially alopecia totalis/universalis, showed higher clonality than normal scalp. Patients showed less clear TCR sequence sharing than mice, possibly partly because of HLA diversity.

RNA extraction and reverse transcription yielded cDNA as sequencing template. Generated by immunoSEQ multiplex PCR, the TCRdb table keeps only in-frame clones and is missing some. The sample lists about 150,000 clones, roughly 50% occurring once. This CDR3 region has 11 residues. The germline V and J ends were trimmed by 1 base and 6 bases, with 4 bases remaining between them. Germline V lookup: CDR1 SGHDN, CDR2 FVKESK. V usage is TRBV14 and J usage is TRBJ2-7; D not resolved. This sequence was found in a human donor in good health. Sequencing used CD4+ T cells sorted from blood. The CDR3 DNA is TGTGCCAGCAGCCAAGCTGCCGAGCAGTACTTC. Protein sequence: CASSQAAEQYF.